This passage covers 9 T cell receptor beta chains from one sample sequenced in a study of T cells after posttransplantation cyclophosphamide (TCRdb year 2016). Libraries were made using the immunoSEQ multiplex PCR assay. TCRdb obtained this table from immuneACCESS and retained in-frame rearrangements with V and J assigned. These tables miss some clones; where compared with another copy, unresolved V genes account for less than half of the shortfall, and the remainder is unexplained. This sample holds about 6,800 clones; roughly nine tenths were observed only once. The ten largest clones represent about 12% of the sample. Per the publication, the treatment or condition label means: high-dose cyclophosphamide on days +3 and +4 as single-agent GVHD prophylaxis. Busulfan and fludarabine conditioning, a related or unrelated marrow graft, and cyclophosphamide on days +3 and +4 were given to PTCy patients.

Sequencing used PBMCs, obtained 1404 days after allogeneic stem cell transplant with posttransplant cyclophosphamide. These receptors were obtained from a female patient aged 50-59 years who received an allogeneic stem cell transplant from a related donor, was CMV-positive, and had no GVHD. Once a transplant has taken place, some T cells may be donor derived.

V and J are TRBV27 and TRBJ1-5; 7 bases fit TRBD1. V lost 7 bases, J lost 3 bases, and 6 bases stayed unmatched. Germline V gene data show CDR1 as MNHEY and CDR2 as SMNVEV (reference sequence). This CDR3 is built from 14 residues. CDR3 DNA sequence: TGTGCCAGCAAGACAGGGATGGACAATCAGCCCCAGCATTTT. Its translation is CASKTGMDNQPQHF.

The V and J genes are TRBV28 and TRBJ2-2, with D maybe TRBD2 (6 bases). Germline lookup yields CDR1 MDHEN and CDR2 SYDVKM. CDR3 length: 14 residues. Trimming stripped 6 bases from V and 1 base from J, with 9 bases between. DNA of the CDR3: TGTGCCAGCAGCCTGGGGGGGAACACCGGGGAGCTGTTTTTT. Protein: CASSLGGNTGELFF.

The count of this clone is one. The chain employs TRBV5-6 and TRBJ2-3; tentatively, D is TRBD2 (5 bases). CDR3 length equals 14 residues. The ends were cut back, 1 base at V and 11 bases at J, with 17 bases in the middle. Germline V gene lookup returns CDR1 SGHDT and CDR2 YYEEEE. The CDR3 DNA sequence: TGTGCCAGCAGCTTGAGTCAAGGGAGAGGTGGGCAGTATTTT. It is translated as CASSLSQGRGGQYF.

The chain combines TRBV5-6 with TRBJ2-5; D not resolved. V was clipped by 4 bases and J by 5 bases, with 24 bases between them. Germline loops: CDR1 SGHDT, CDR2 YYEEEE. The length of the CDR3 is 17 residues. The CDR3 coding sequence is TGTGCCAGCAGCCCCCCCCCGCTAGTTCCTTTAGAGGAGACCCAGTACTTC. It codes for CASSPPPLVPLEETQYF. Full variable domain (rest looked up from reference TRBV5-6 and TRBJ2-5): DAGVTQSPTHLIKTRGQQVTLRCSPKSGHDTVSWYQQALGQGPQFIFQYYEEEERQRGNFPDRFSGHQFPNYSSELNVNALLLGDSALYLCASSPPPLVPLEETQYFGPGTRLLVL.

The V gene is TRBV11-2, the J gene TRBJ2-1; 10 bases align to TRBD2. Germline V CDR1 and CDR2: SGHAT, FQNNGV. V was clipped by 7 bases and J by 9 bases; unmatched bases: 9. The CDR3 is made up of 14 amino acids. DNA of the CDR3: TGTGCCAGCACATTAGCGGGAGGAGGGATTGAGCAGTTCTTC. It specifies CASTLAGGGIEQFF.

V is TRBV11-2 and J is TRBJ2-3; D possibly corresponds to TRBD1 (6 bases). Per the germline V gene, CDR1 is SGHAT and CDR2 is FQNNGV. This CDR3 is 15 amino acids long. V was shortened by 5 bases and J by 6 bases, with 18 bases between the two germline ends. Written as DNA, the CDR3 is TGTGCCAGCAGCCCCTTGAGGGGGAGAGGGGATACGCAGTATTTT. Encoded protein: CASSPLRGRGDTQYF.

This clone was detected only a few times. V and J are TRBV7-9 and TRBJ2-2, with unresolved D. Germline CDR1 reads SEHNR; CDR2 reads FQNEAQ (reference sequence). This CDR3 has 13 residues. Trimming cost V 5 bases and J 0 bases, with 4 bases left between them. This CDR3 reads CASSTTNTGELFF. CDR3 nucleotides: TGTGCCAGCAGCACAACGAACACCGGGGAGCTGTTTTTT.

J is TRBJ2-3 and V is TRBV4-1; D possibly corresponds to TRBD2 (6 bases). Germline CDR1 and CDR2: MGHRA and YSYEKL. The ends were cut back, 0 bases at V and 3 bases at J, with 13 bases in the middle. The CDR3 has 16 amino acids. The CDR3 region is CASSQDPAGRTDTQYF. The CDR3 DNA reads TGCGCCAGCAGCCAAGACCCAGCGGGTAGGACAGATACGCAGTATTTT.

V and J are TRBV28 and TRBJ2-3; 12 bases are a match to TRBD2. Looked up from germline, CDR1 is MDHEN and CDR2 is SYDVKM. The V gene end was trimmed by 8 bases and the J gene end by 5 bases; junction bases not matched to a gene: 14. CDR3 length: 17 residues. CDR3 sequence: CASGASGRGSLGDTQYF. In nucleotides, the CDR3 is TGTGCCAGCGGGGCTAGCGGGAGGGGTTCCCTGGGAGATACGCAGTATTTT.